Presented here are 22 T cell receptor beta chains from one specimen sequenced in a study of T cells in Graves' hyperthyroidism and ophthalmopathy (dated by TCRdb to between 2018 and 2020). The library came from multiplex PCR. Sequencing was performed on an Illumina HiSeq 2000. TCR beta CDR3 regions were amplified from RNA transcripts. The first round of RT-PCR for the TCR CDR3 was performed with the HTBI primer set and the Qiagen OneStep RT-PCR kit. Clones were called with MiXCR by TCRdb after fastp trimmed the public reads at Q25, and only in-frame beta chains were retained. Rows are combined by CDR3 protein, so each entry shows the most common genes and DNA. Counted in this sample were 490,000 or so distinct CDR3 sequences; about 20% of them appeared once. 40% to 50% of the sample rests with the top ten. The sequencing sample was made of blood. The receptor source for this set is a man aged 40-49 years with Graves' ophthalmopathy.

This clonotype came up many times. The CDR3 sequence is CASSLVASGIGGLAKNIQYF. CDR3 bases: TGTGCCAGCAGTTTAGTGGCTAGCGGGATTGGGGGACTGGCCAAAAACATTCAGTACTTC. The chain is built from TRBV28 and TRBJ2-4; 9 nucleotides line up with TRBD2. Germline V gene lookup returns CDR1 MDHEN and CDR2 SYDVKM. The CDR3 sequence is 20 residues long. V gave up 2 bases and J gave up 1 base; unmatched junction bases: 15.

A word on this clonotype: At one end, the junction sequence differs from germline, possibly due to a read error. CDR3 in DNA: TGTGCCACCAGTGGAAAGGTGAACACCGGGGAGCTGATTTTT. This codes for CATSGKVNTGELIF. The V and J genes are TRBV24-1 and TRBJ2-2; D is perhaps TRBD2 (5 bases). Looked up from germline, CDR1 is KGHDR and CDR2 is SFDVKD. The CDR3 totals 14 residues.

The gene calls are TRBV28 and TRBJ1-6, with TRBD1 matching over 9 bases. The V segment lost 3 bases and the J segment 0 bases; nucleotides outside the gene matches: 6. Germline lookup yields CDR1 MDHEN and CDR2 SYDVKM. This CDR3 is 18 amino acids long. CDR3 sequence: CASSFPSQGASYNSPLHF. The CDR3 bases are TGTGCCAGCAGTTTCCCTTCACAGGGGGCCTCCTATAATTCACCCCTCCACTTT.

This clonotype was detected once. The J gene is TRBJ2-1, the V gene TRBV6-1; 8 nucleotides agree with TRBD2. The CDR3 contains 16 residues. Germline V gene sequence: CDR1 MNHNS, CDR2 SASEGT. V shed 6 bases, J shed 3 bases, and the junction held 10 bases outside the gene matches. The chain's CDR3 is CASSSGTGGVYNEQFF. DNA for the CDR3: TGTGCCAGCAGCTCGGGGACGGGGGGGGTCTACAATGAGCAGTTCTTC.

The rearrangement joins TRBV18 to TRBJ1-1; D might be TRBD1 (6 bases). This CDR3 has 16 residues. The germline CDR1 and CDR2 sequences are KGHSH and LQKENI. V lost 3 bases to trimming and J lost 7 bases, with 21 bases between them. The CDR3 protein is CASSPRGAQSQGEAFF. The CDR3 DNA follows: TGTGCCAGCTCACCGAGGGGGGCTCAGAGTCAAGGTGAAGCTTTCTTT.

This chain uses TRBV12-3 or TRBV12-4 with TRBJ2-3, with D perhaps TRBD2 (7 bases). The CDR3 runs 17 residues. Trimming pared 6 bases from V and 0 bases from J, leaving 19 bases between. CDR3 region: CASSRRGGPVSTDTQYF. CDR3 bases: TGTGCCAGCAGCCGGAGGGGGGGACCGGTTAGCACAGATACGCAGTATTTT.

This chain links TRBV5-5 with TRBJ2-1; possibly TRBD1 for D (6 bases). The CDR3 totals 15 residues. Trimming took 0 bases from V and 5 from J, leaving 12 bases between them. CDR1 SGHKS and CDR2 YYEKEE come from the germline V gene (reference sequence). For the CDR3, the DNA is TGTGCCAGCAGCTTGGGGCCAGGGGCACACAATGAGCAGTTCTTC. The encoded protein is CASSLGPGAHNEQFF.

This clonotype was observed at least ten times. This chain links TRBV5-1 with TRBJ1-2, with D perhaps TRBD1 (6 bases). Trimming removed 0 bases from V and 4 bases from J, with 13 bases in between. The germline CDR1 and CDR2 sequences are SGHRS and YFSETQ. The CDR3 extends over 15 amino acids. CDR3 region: CASSLGGRQGYGYTF. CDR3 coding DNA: TGCGCCAGCAGCTTGGGGGGGCGCCAAGGCTATGGCTACACCTTC.

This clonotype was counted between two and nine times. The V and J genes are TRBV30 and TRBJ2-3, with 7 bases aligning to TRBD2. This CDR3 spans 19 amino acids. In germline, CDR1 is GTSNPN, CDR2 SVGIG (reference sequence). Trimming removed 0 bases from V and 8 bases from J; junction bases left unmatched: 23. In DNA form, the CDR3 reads TGTGCCTGGAGTGTACTTCGAGGAGGAGTCCGCGGGGGAGGTGGTACGCAGTATTTT. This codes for CAWSVLRGGVRGGGGTQYF.

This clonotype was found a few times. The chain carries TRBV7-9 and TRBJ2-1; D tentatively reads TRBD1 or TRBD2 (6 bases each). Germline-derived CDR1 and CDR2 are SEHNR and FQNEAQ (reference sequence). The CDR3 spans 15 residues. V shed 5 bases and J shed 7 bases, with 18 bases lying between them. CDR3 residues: CASSLRGSGLNEQFF. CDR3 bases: TGTGCCAGCAGCCTCAGGGGAAGCGGGTTGAATGAGCAGTTCTTC.

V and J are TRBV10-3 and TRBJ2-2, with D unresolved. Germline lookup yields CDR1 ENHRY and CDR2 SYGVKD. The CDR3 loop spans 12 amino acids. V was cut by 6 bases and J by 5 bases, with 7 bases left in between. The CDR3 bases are TGTGCCATCAGCCTCTTAACCGGGGAGCTGTTTTTT. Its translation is CAISLLTGELFF.

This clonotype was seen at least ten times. CDR3: CASRRGLNQPQHF. The CDR3 region has the DNA TGTGCCAGCAGGAGGGGCTTAAATCAGCCCCAGCATTTT. The chain combines TRBV12-3 or TRBV12-4 with TRBJ1-5; D is perhaps TRBD1 (5 bases). Trimming left V 6 bases short and J 4 bases short, with 10 bases between. This CDR3 is 13 amino acids long.

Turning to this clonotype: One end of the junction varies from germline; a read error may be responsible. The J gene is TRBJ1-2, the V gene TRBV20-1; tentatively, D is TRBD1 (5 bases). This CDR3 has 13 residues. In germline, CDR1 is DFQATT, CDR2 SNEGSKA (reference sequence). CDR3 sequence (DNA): TGCAGTGCCAGAGAGGGGTTTGGCTATGGCTACACCTTC. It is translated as CSAREGFGYGYTF.

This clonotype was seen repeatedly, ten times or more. The CDR3 nucleotides are TGCGCCAGCAGCTTGCGGATGGATCAGCCCCAGCATTTT. It translates to CASSLRMDQPQHF. The chain couples TRBV5-1 to TRBJ1-5, with D hard to call. Trimming cost V 1 base and J 5 bases, with 7 bases left between them. From germline, CDR1 is SGHRS and CDR2 YFSETQ. This CDR3 is 13 amino acids long.

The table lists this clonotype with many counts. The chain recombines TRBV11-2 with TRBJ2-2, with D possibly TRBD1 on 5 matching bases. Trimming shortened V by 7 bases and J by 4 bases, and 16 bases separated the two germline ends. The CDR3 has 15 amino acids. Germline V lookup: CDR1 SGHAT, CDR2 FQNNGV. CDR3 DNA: TGTGCCAGCACCCTCACAGGAGCGACCACCGGGGAGCTGTTTTTT. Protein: CASTLTGATTGELFF. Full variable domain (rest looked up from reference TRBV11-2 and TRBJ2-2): EAGVAQSPRYKIIEKRQSVAFWCNPISGHATLYWYQQILGQGPKLLIQFQNNGVVDDSQLPKDRFSAERLKGVDSTLKIQPAKLEDSAVYLCASTLTGATTGELFFGEGSRLTVL.

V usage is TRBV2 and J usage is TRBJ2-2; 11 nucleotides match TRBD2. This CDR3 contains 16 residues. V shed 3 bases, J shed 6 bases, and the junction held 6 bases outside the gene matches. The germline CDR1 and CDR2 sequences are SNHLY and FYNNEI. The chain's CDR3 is CASSEIRSGGAGELFF. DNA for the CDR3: TGTGCCAGCAGTGAGATTCGTAGCGGGGGGGCCGGGGAGCTGTTTTTT.

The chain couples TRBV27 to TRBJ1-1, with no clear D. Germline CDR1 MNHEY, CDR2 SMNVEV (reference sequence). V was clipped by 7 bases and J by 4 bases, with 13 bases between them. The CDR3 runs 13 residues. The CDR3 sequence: CASTLHPGTEAFF. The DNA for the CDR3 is TGTGCCAGCACCCTTCACCCGGGCACTGAAGCTTTCTTT.

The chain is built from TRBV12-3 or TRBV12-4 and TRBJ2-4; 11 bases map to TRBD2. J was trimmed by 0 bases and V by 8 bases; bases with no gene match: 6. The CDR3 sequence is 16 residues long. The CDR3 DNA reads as TGTGCCAGCGGTGTAGCGGGGGGGTTAGCCAAAAACATTCAGTACTTC. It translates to CASGVAGGLAKNIQYF.

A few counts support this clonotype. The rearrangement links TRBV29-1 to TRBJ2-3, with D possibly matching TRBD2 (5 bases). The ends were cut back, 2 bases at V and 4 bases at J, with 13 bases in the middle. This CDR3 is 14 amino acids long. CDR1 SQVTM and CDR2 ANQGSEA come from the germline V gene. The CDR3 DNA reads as TGCAGCGTTGAACCAGAGGGCAGGCCAGATACGCAGTATTTT. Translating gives CSVEPEGRPDTQYF.

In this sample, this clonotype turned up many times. The CDR3, as DNA: TGTGCCAGCAGCGTCACCCTAGACGATGAGCAGTTCTTC. This encodes CASSVTLDDEQFF. This chain uses TRBV11-2 with TRBJ2-1, with D uncertain. The CDR3 loop spans 13 amino acids. Germline loops: CDR1 SGHAT, CDR2 FQNNGV. V was pared by 5 bases and J by 8 bases, with 13 bases between.

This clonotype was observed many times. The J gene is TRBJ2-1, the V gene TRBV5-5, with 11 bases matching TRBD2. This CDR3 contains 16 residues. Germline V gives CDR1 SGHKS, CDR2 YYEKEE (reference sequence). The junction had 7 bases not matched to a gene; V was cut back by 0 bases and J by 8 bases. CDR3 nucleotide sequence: TGTGCCAGCAGCTTGGAGGGACTAGCGGTTGGGGATGAGCAGTTCTTC. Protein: CASSLEGLAVGDEQFF.

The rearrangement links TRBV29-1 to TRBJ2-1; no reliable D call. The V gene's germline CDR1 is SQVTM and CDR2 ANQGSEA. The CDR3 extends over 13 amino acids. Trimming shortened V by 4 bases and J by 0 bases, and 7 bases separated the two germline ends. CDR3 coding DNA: TGCAGCGTTGCCCCGAACTCCTACAATGAGCAGTTCTTC. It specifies CSVAPNSYNEQFF.